The 8 T cell receptor beta chains below were found in one sample sequenced in a study of regulatory T cells in long-lasting Graves disease. Time point defined: newly diagnosed GD, antithyroid drugs for less than 3 months. TCR sequences were obtained from RNA taken from PBMCs. The authors built TCR beta libraries using iRepertoire HTBI primers and Arm-PCR of CDR3 regions. Each CDR3 protein gets one entry after TCRdb re-called the multiplex PCR reads with MiXCR. This sample has 500,000 or so distinct CDR3 sequences, with about 16% found just once. This sample was shared with a second study, whose subject was T cells in Graves' hyperthyroidism and ophthalmopathy.

The sample here was peripheral blood mononuclear cells (PBMCs), taken at new diagnosis, from a patient treated with antithyroid drugs. The receptors were sampled from a woman aged 40 to 65 with Graves disease.

This chain joins TRBV15 and TRBJ2-7; TRBD2 aligns across 8 bases. The CDR3 length is 16 residues. V gave up 1 base and J gave up 4 bases; unmatched junction bases: 9. CDR1 LNHNV and CDR2 YYDKDF come from the germline V gene (reference sequence). The CDR3 loop is CATSRVSRGGPYEQYF. CDR3 nucleotide sequence: TGTGCCACCAGCAGAGTCTCTCGGGGGGGGCCGTACGAGCAGTACTTC.

In its sample, this clonotype was seen many times. The CDR3 sequence: CASSQEGWFSPLHF. The CDR3 DNA is TGTGCCAGCAGCCAAGAGGGGTGGTTTTCACCCCTCCACTTT. The chain joins TRBV3-1 to TRBJ1-6; no clear D gene. V dropped 0 bases and J dropped 9 bases, with 9 bases sitting between them. Per the germline V gene, CDR1 is LGHDT and CDR2 is YNNKEL (reference sequence). This CDR3 is built from 14 residues.

The chain links TRBV6-1 to TRBJ2-6, with 7 bases aligning to TRBD1. Trimming took 5 bases from V and 4 from J; bases not matched to a gene: 8. CDR3 length: 16 residues. Germline V gives CDR1 MNHNS, CDR2 SASEGT. The CDR3 bases are TGTGCCAGCAGTCCTAGGACAGGAACAGGGGCCAACGTCCTGACTTTC. The encoded protein is CASSPRTGTGANVLTF.

This chain uses TRBV24-1 with TRBJ1-5, with D uncertain. CDR3 length: 12 residues. Deletions cut 8 bases from V and 4 bases from J, with 8 bases between. Germline V gene lookup returns CDR1 KGHDR and CDR2 SFDVKD. The CDR3, as DNA: TGTGCCACCATCCGGGGTAATCAGCCCCAGCATTTT. Translated, it gives CATIRGNQPQHF.

The sample holds a few counts of this clonotype. The J gene is TRBJ2-3, the V gene TRBV6-2 or TRBV6-3, with 8 bases aligning to TRBD2. CDR3 length equals 15 residues. V was pared by 6 bases and J by 3 bases, with 8 bases of the junction left unmatched. Germline V lookup: CDR1 MNHEY, CDR2 SVGEGT. Written as DNA, the CDR3 is TGTGCCAGCAGAAACGGGGGGGCCGGGACAGATACGCAGTATTTT. It yields the protein CASRNGGAGTDTQYF.

V is TRBV11-2 and J is TRBJ2-3; no clear D gene. V was cut by 6 bases and J by 6 bases, with 19 bases left in between. The CDR3 consists of 15 residues. Germline CDR1 reads SGHAT; CDR2 reads FQNNGV. The CDR3 coding sequence is TGTGCCAGCAGTTTAACCCGAGGTCAAGGGGATACGCAGTATTTT. It translates to CASSLTRGQGDTQYF.

The V and J genes are TRBV7-8 and TRBJ1-1; tentative D call: TRBD1 (5 bases). V was cut by 1 base and J by 6 bases, with 12 bases left in between. The CDR3 contains 14 residues. Germline V gene lookup returns CDR1 SGHVS and CDR2 FQNEAQ. CDR3: CASSLDSRVPEAFF. The CDR3, as DNA: TGTGCCAGCAGCTTAGACAGCAGGGTCCCTGAAGCTTTCTTT.

This clonotype was recorded at least ten times. V is TRBV19 and J is TRBJ1-3; D is ambiguous. The V gene's germline CDR1 is LNHDA and CDR2 SQIVND (reference sequence). Between the trimmed V and J ends, which lost 6 bases and 3 bases, there was a span of 9 bases. The CDR3 is 13 amino acids. As DNA, the CDR3 is TGTGCCAGTAGGAGGGAACTTGGAAACACCATATATTTT. Its protein is CASRRELGNTIYF.